The source of this TCR beta chain is a study of technical replicates of blood from a handful of donors (dated by TCRdb to about 2017). As to this clone: Its antigen target is currently unknown. There are no base qualities to consult, and no much larger clone falls within one base.

Library construction relied on the immunoSEQ multiplex PCR assay. As stored in TCRdb, this immuneACCESS dataset retains in-frame rearrangements with V and J assigned. A fraction of the clones does not appear; measured against another copy, unresolved V genes explain less than half of the discrepancy, and the remainder lacks a known reason. This sample comprises about 74,000 clones, roughly 95% of them detected only once. In total, the top ten clones hold 0.35% to 0.45% of the sample. The CDR3 covers 15 residues, taking in both the cysteine and the phenylalanine. Only the CDR3 region is kept as DNA, spanning 45 bases read in frame from base 1. For CDR1 and CDR2, the germline V gene lists SGHNT and YENEEA. Between the V and J ends, shortened by 3 bases and 3 bases respectively, the junction contains 13 bases.

This clonotype was sampled from a human donor in good health. Rearrangement joined TRBV11-3 to TRBJ2-3; the D region possibly corresponds to TRBD2 (5 bases align). The sequenced sample was T cells isolated from PBMCs. The DNA is TGTGCCAGCAGCTTGCGAGAGAGAGGGACAGATACGCAGTATTTT. Protein translation: CASSLRERGTDTQYF.